This TCR beta chain was sequenced in a study of blood T cell repertoires in COVID-19. In its sample, this clone was seen once. In the original workflow: Estimated nucleated cell counts came from reference gene primer amplification. The data were produced by immunoSEQ multiplex PCR, yet TCRdb's version contains in-frame clones alone and is incomplete. Clone size and the V and J calls come from that table; the DNA yielded D and trimming. The sample includes roughly 200,000 clones, under 90% of them seen just once. This receptor was identified in a woman of 80 years or more with COVID-19, enrolled during active disease. The sequenced material came from peripheral blood.

The CDR3 reads CASSLRGRVGTGELFF. DNA for the CDR3: TGTGCCAGCAGCCTGCGGGGGCGCGTCGGCACCGGGGAGCTGTTTTTT. The chain couples TRBV28 to TRBJ2-2, with D possibly matching TRBD2 (7 bases). V lost 6 bases to trimming and J lost 4 bases, with 18 bases between them. This CDR3 comprises 16 residues. Germline V lookup: CDR1 MDHEN, CDR2 SYDVKM.